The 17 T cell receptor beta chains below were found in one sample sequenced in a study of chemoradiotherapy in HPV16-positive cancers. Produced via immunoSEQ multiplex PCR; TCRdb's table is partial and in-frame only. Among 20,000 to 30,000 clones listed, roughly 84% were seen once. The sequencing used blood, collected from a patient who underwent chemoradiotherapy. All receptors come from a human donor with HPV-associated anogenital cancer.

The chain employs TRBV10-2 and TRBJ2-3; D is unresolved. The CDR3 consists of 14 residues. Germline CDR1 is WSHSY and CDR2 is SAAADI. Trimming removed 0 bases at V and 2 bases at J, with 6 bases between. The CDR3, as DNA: TGCGCCAGCAGTGAGTCGTTCCCCACAGATACGCAGTATTTT. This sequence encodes CASSESFPTDTQYF.

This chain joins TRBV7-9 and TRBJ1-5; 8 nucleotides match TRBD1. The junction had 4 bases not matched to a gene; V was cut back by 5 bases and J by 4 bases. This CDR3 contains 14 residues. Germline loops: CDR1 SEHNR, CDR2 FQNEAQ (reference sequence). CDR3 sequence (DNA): TGTGCCAGCAGCGTTACAGGGGGAAATCAGCCCCAGCATTTT. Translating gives CASSVTGGNQPQHF.

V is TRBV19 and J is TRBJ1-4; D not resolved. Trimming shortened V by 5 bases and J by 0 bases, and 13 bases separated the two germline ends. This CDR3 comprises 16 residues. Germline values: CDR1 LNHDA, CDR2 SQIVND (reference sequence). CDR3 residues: CASSRGLSTTNEKLFF. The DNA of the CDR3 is TGTGCCAGTAGTCGAGGATTAAGCACAACTAATGAAAAACTGTTTTTT.

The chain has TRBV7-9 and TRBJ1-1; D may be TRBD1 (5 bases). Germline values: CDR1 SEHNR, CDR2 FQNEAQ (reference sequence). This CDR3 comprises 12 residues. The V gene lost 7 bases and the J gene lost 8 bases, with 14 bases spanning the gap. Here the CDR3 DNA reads TGTGCCAGCACCACCGATTACAGGGAAGCTTTCTTT. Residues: CASTTDYREAFF.

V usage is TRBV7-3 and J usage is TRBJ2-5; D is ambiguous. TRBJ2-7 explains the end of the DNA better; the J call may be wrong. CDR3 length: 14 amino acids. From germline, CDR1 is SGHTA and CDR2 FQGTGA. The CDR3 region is CASSRNVGNDEQYF. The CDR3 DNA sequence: TGTGCCAGCAGCCGTAATGTAGGGAACGACGAGCAGTACTTC.

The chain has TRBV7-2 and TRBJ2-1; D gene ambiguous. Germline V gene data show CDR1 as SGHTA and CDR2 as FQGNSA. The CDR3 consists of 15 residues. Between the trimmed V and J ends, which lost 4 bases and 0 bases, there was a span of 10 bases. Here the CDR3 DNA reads TGTGCCAGCAGCTCCGGCAGCAGCTCCTACAATGAGCAGTTCTTC. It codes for CASSSGSSSYNEQFF.

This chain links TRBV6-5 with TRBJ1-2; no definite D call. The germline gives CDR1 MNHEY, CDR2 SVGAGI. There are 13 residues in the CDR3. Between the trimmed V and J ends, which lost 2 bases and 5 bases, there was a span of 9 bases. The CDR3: CASSYEREYGYTF. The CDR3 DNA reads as TGTGCCAGCAGTTACGAGAGGGAGTATGGCTACACCTTC.

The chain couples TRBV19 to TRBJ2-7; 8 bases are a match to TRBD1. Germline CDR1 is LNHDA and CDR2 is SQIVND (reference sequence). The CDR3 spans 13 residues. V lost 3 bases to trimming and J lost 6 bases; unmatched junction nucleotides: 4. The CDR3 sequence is CASSIGQGAEQYF. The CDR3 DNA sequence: TGTGCCAGTAGTATCGGACAGGGCGCCGAGCAGTACTTC.

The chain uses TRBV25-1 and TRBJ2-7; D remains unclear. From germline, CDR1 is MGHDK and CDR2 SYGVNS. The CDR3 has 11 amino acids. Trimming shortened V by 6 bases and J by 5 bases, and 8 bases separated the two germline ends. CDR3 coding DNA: TGTGCCAGCAGCCGTAGCCACGAGCAGTACTTC. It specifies CASSRSHEQYF.

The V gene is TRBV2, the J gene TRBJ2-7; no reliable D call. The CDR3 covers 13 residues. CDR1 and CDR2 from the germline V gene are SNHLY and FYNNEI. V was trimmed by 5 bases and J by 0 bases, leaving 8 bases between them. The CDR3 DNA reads TGTGCCAGCAGTCTAGGCACCTCCTACGAGCAGTACTTC. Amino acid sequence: CASSLGTSYEQYF.

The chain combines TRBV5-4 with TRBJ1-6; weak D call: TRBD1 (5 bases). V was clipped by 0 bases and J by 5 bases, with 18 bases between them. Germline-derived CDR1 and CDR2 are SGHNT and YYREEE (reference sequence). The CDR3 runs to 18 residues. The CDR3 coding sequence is TGTGCCAGCAGCTTGGAGGGGCTCGTTTACCCAAATAATTCACCCCTCCACTTT. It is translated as CASSLEGLVYPNNSPLHF.

The DNA of the CDR3 is TGTGCCAGCAGCCCCCTCCCCGGAAATGAGCAGTTCTTC. Translating it yields CASSPLPGNEQFF. V and J are TRBV5-6 and TRBJ2-1, with no clear D. The V gene's germline CDR1 is SGHDT and CDR2 YYEEEE. The CDR3 consists of 13 residues. Trimming removed 4 bases at V and 7 bases at J, with 12 bases between.

DNA for the CDR3: TGCGCCAGCAGCCAACTGATCCTCGGGCTTTCATGGGGCTACACCTTC. Translating gives CASSQLILGLSWGYTF. The V call is TRBV4-1, the J call TRBJ1-2; D gene uncertain. V lost 2 bases and J lost 8, with 21 bases in between. The CDR3 is made up of 16 amino acids. Looked up from germline, CDR1 is MGHRA and CDR2 is YSYEKL.

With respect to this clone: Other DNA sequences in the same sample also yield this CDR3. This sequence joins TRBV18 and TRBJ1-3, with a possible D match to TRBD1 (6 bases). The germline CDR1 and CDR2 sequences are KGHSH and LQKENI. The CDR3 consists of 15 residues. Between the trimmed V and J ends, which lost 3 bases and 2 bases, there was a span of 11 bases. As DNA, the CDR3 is TGTGCCAGCTCACCTCGGGACAACACTGGAAACACCATATATTTT. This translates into CASSPRDNTGNTIYF.

CDR3 coding DNA: TGTGCCAGCAGCGTAGGGTTTGAGATGGGGGGCGCATCCTATGGCTACACCTTC. Its translation is CASSVGFEMGGASYGYTF. This sequence joins TRBV9 and TRBJ1-2, with TRBD1 as a possible D gene (6 bases). Germline V gene sequence: CDR1 SGDLS, CDR2 YYNGEE. CDR3 length: 18 amino acids. Trimming removed 0 bases at V and 4 bases at J, with 22 bases between.

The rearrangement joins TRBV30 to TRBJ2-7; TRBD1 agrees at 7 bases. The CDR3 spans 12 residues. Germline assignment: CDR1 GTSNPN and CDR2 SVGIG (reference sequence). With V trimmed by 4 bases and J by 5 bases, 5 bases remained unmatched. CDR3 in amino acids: CAWTPTGNEQYF. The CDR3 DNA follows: TGTGCCTGGACCCCGACAGGGAACGAGCAGTACTTC. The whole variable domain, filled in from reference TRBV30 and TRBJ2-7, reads SQTIHQWPATLVQPVGSPLSLECTVEGTSNPNLYWYRQAAGRGLQLLFYSVGIGQISSEVPQNLSASRPQDRQFILSSKKLLLSDSGFYLCAWTPTGNEQYFGPGTRLTVT.

CDR3 nucleotide sequence: TGTGCCAGCAGTTACTCCCATCCCGGGGGAGAGACCCAGTACTTC. This codes for CASSYSHPGGETQYF. V usage is TRBV6-5 and J usage is TRBJ2-5, with a possible D match to TRBD2 (6 bases). V lost 0 bases, J lost 4 bases, and 12 bases lay in between. This CDR3 contains 15 residues. Germline CDR1 is MNHEY and CDR2 is SVGAGI.